The 28 T cell receptor beta chains presented below share a single source sample, sequenced in a study of control samples from healthy donors and cancer patients. Generated by immunoSEQ multiplex PCR, the TCRdb table keeps only in-frame clones and is missing some. This table holds more than 140,000 clones, around 94% found once. Sequencing input: blood. The receptors stem from a man aged 35-49 years in good health.

The chain combines TRBV14 with TRBJ2-7, with D maybe TRBD2 (5 bases). Germline V gives CDR1 SGHDN, CDR2 FVKESK. The CDR3 extends over 13 amino acids. Trimming stripped 6 bases from V and 1 base from J, with 10 bases between. The CDR3 is CASRLDGSYEQYF. As DNA, the CDR3 is TGTGCCAGCAGACTAGACGGTTCCTACGAGCAGTACTTC.

V usage is TRBV14 and J usage is TRBJ2-5, with TRBD1 matching over 7 bases. Unmatched junction bases numbered 4, after V lost 2 bases and J lost 1 base. CDR1 SGHDN and CDR2 FVKESK come from the germline V gene. This CDR3 has 15 residues. Written as DNA, the CDR3 is TGTGCCAGCAGCCAATGGCGGACAGGCCAAGAGACCCAGTACTTC. This encodes CASSQWRTGQETQYF.

The rearrangement uses TRBV7-9 and TRBJ1-2, with TRBD1 matching 8 bases. This CDR3 spans 14 amino acids. Trimming at V came to 3 bases and at J to 8 bases, leaving 8 bases not matched to a gene. CDR1 SEHNR and CDR2 FQNEAQ come from the germline V gene (reference sequence). The CDR3 DNA sequence: TGTGCCAGCAGCTTCGGGACAGGAGGCCAAGGCTACACCTTC. This encodes CASSFGTGGQGYTF. Filled out from reference TRBV7-9 and TRBJ1-2, the complete variable domain reads DTGVSQNPRHKITKRGQNVTFRCDPISEHNRLYWYRQTLGQGPEFLTYFQNEAQLEKSRLLSDRFSAERPKGSFSTLEIQRTEQGDSAMYLCASSFGTGGQGYTFGSGTRLTVV.

The chain has TRBV18 and TRBJ1-3; D gene unclear. The CDR3 has 17 amino acids. CDR1 and CDR2 (germline): KGHSH, LQKENI. V was trimmed by 3 bases and J by 4 bases, leaving 19 bases between them. CDR3 DNA: TGTGCCAGCTCACCGGGAGGAAAGATCGCTTGGGGAAACACCATATATTTT. Translation: CASSPGGKIAWGNTIYF.

This clone was recorded only once. This chain connects TRBV4-1 to TRBJ2-5; no reliable D call. Germline CDR1 is MGHRA and CDR2 is YSYEKL. This CDR3 region has 15 residues. The germline V and J ends were trimmed by 3 bases and 5 bases, with 16 bases remaining between them. CDR3 nucleotide sequence: TGCGCCAGCAGCCATCGGGCAGATCCCGGGGAGACCCAGTACTTC. Translating gives CASSHRADPGETQYF.

The rearrangement uses TRBV27 and TRBJ1-2; 7 nucleotides match TRBD1. Germline assignment: CDR1 MNHEY and CDR2 SMNVEV (reference sequence). V gave up 5 bases and J gave up 4 bases; unmatched junction bases: 10. This CDR3 spans 15 amino acids. In nucleotides, the CDR3 is TGTGCCAGCAGTGGTGAACCGGGACAGTTCTATGGCTACACCTTC. It specifies CASSGEPGQFYGYTF.

This chain links TRBV7-2 with TRBJ2-7; TRBD1 agrees at 7 bases. The germline V gene encodes CDR1 SGHTA and CDR2 FQGNSA. V trimming: 5 bases; J trimming: 6 bases; junction bases outside the gene matches: 7. CDR3 length equals 13 residues. CDR3: CASSPQGKREQYF. The CDR3 coding sequence is TGTGCCAGCAGCCCACAGGGGAAGCGCGAGCAGTACTTC.

V usage is TRBV27 and J usage is TRBJ1-6, with D unclear. The length of the CDR3 is 14 residues. Germline V gene sequence: CDR1 MNHEY, CDR2 SMNVEV (reference sequence). Trimming cost V 6 bases and J 4 bases, with 10 bases left between them. In DNA form, the CDR3 reads TGTGCCAGCAGGTCGACACGTTATAATTCACCCCTCCACTTT. This encodes CASRSTRYNSPLHF.

A note on this clone: Other DNA sequences in this sample translate to the same CDR3. The J gene is TRBJ2-3, the V gene TRBV5-4; TRBD1 agrees at 8 bases. J gave up 3 bases and V 1 base, and 4 bases lay outside the gene matches. Germline CDR1 and CDR2: SGHNT and YYREEE (reference sequence). This CDR3 is 15 amino acids long. This CDR3 is CASSLTGGRTDTQYF. The CDR3 DNA follows: TGTGCCAGCAGCTTGACAGGGGGTAGAACAGATACGCAGTATTTT.

The chain is built from TRBV5-4 and TRBJ2-3; D unclear. Trimming removed 0 bases from V and 2 bases from J, with 22 bases in between. Germline V gene lookup returns CDR1 SGHNT and CDR2 YYREEE (reference sequence). The CDR3 spans 19 residues. In DNA, the CDR3 is TGTGCCAGCAGCTTGGCCGGATATTTACAATTGGGTGACACAGATACGCAGTATTTT. It codes for CASSLAGYLQLGDTDTQYF.

The chain links TRBV5-5 to TRBJ2-1; 7 positions agree with TRBD1. Germline loops: CDR1 SGHKS, CDR2 YYEKEE (reference sequence). CDR3 size: 15 residues. V dropped 5 bases and J dropped 4; count of bases not matched to a gene: 9. CDR3 coding DNA: TGTGCCAGCAGTCTTGACAGGGTTGGGTACAATGAGCAGTTCTTC. It yields the protein CASSLDRVGYNEQFF.

This clone was counted a single time. The chain uses TRBV20-1 and TRBJ1-1; D is uncertain. V lost 3 bases and J lost 4, with 6 bases in between. CDR1 and CDR2 (germline): DFQATT, SNEGSKA (reference sequence). The CDR3 sequence is 11 residues long. In nucleotides, the CDR3 is TGCAGTGCTAGTAGACTCACTGAAGCTTTCTTT. This translates into CSASRLTEAFF.

The chain recombines TRBV5-4 with TRBJ1-2, with D tentatively TRBD1 (6 bases). CDR3 length equals 13 residues. The germline V and J ends were trimmed by 7 bases and 4 bases, with 14 bases remaining between them. The germline V gene encodes CDR1 SGHNT and CDR2 YYREEE (reference sequence). CDR3 bases: TGTGCCAGCGGGGACGGGGGGCCCTATGGCTACACCTTC. It yields the protein CASGDGGPYGYTF.

The chain combines TRBV28 with TRBJ1-2; D gene ambiguous. CDR1 is MDHEN and CDR2 is SYDVKM in the germline V gene. Trimming shortened V by 6 bases and J by 2 bases, and 10 bases separated the two germline ends. This CDR3 has 13 residues. CDR3 in amino acids: CASRTRVNYGYTF. The CDR3 bases are TGTGCCAGCAGGACTCGGGTCAACTATGGCTACACCTTC.

With regard to this clone: Different DNA sequences within this sample yield the same CDR3. The V gene is TRBV24-1, the J gene TRBJ2-5; D is unclear. The germline CDR1 and CDR2 sequences are KGHDR and SFDVKD. The ends were cut back, 2 bases at V and 7 bases at J, with 4 bases in the middle. This CDR3 is built from 11 residues. The CDR3 loop reads CATSDSWTQYF. Written as DNA, the CDR3 is TGTGCCACCAGTGATTCTTGGACCCAGTACTTC.

The J gene is TRBJ2-1, the V gene TRBV18; D tentatively reads TRBD1 or TRBD2 (5 bases each). The CDR3 covers 11 residues. The germline CDR1 and CDR2 sequences are KGHSH and LQKENI. Trimming removed 6 bases from V and 10 bases from J, with 10 bases in between. This CDR3 is CASSPGREQFF. CDR3 DNA: TGTGCCAGCTCGCCGGGACGGGAGCAGTTCTTC. The entire variable domain, with the rest obtained from reference TRBV18 and TRBJ2-1, is as follows: NAGVMQNPRHLVRRRGQEARLRCSPMKGHSHVYWYRQLPEEGLKFMVYLQKENIIDESGMPKERFSAEFPKEGPSILRIQQVVRGDSAAYFCASSPGREQFFGPGTRLTVL.

This clone was seen a single time. This specimen includes other DNA sequences encoding the same CDR3. The J gene is TRBJ1-1, the V gene TRBV6-5, with a tentative D call TRBD1 (5 bases). Germline CDR1 is MNHEY and CDR2 is SVGAGI. V lost 2 bases, J lost 7 bases, and 5 bases lay in between. This CDR3 region has 11 residues. In nucleotides, the CDR3 is TGTGCCAGCAGTTACGGGGGTGAAGCTTTCTTT. This encodes CASSYGGEAFF.

The chain carries TRBV7-9 and TRBJ1-1; D may be TRBD1 (6 bases). V was clipped by 5 bases and J by 2 bases, with 12 bases between them. This CDR3 comprises 14 residues. Germline assignment: CDR1 SEHNR and CDR2 FQNEAQ (reference sequence). The CDR3 region has the DNA TGTGCCAGCAGCGTGACAGGTTTAAACACTGAAGCTTTCTTT. Translating gives CASSVTGLNTEAFF.

The chain is built from TRBV28 and TRBJ1-1, with TRBD1 matching 9 bases. This CDR3 spans 15 amino acids. Germline loops: CDR1 MDHEN, CDR2 SYDVKM. The J segment lost 4 bases and the V segment lost 1 base, leaving 4 bases of the junction unmatched. The CDR3 region has the DNA TGTGCCAGCAGTTTATCTTCGACAGGGGGCACTGAAGCTTTCTTT. It is translated as CASSLSSTGGTEAFF.

This sequence joins TRBV5-1 and TRBJ1-2; D call uncertain. The length of the CDR3 is 12 residues. The V and J ends lost 2 bases and 6 bases respectively, with 8 bases between them. Germline V gene lookup returns CDR1 SGHRS and CDR2 YFSETQ. CDR3 DNA sequence: TGCGCCAGCAGCTTAAGTTATAATGGCTACACCTTC. Protein sequence: CASSLSYNGYTF.

V and J are TRBV5-4 and TRBJ2-1; D gene unclear. Germline V gene sequence: CDR1 SGHNT, CDR2 YYREEE (reference sequence). With 0 bases removed from V and 7 bases from J, the gap between germline ends came to 11 bases. This CDR3 comprises 14 residues. The CDR3 loop reads CASSLAVGWNEQFF. The CDR3 DNA sequence: TGTGCCAGCAGCTTGGCCGTAGGATGGAATGAGCAGTTCTTC.

The rearrangement joins TRBV3-1 (or the pseudogene TRBV3-2) to TRBJ2-7; 7 bases fit TRBD1. J was trimmed by 5 bases and V by 1 base; bases with no gene match: 2. From germline, CDR1 is LGHDT and CDR2 YNNKEL (reference sequence). The CDR3 sequence is 13 residues long. The CDR3 loop reads CASSQGDSHEQYF. The CDR3 DNA sequence: TGTGCCAGCAGCCAAGGGGACAGCCACGAGCAGTACTTC.

This clone was seen more than once but under ten times. The CDR3 is CASSSLPRDGSYNEQFF. CDR3 sequence (DNA): TGCGCCAGCAGCTCACTCCCCCGGGACGGATCCTACAATGAGCAGTTCTTC. The chain uses TRBV5-1 and TRBJ2-1; D is tentatively TRBD1 or TRBD2 (5 bases each). The CDR3 consists of 17 residues. CDR1 and CDR2 (germline): SGHRS, YFSETQ. Trimming took off 3 bases at V and 1 base at J, with 17 bases between the two ends.

The chain carries TRBV9 and TRBJ2-4; tentatively, D is TRBD1 (6 bases). Trimming removed 5 bases at V and 1 base at J, with 16 bases between. This CDR3 is built from 16 residues. Germline values: CDR1 SGDLS, CDR2 YYNGEE. CDR3 sequence reads: CASSPAGDLAKNIQYF. The CDR3 coding sequence is TGTGCCAGCAGTCCGGCAGGGGATTTGGCCAAAAACATTCAGTACTTC. Combining the CDR3 with reference TRBV9 and TRBJ2-4 gives the whole variable domain DSGVTQTPKHLITATGQRVTLRCSPRSGDLSVYWYQQSLDQGLQFLIQYYNGEERAKGNILERFSAQQFPDLHSELNLSSLELGDSALYFCASSPAGDLAKNIQYFGAGTRLSVL.

Worth noting for this clone: The junction differs from germline at one of its ends, possibly a read error. CDR3 bases: TGTGCTAGCAGCTTTAGACCGAACACAGATACGCAGTATTTT. This translates into CASSFRPNTDTQYF. The chain is built from TRBV7-7 and TRBJ2-3; no definite D call. Germline V gene lookup returns CDR1 SSHAT and CDR2 FNYEAQ (reference sequence). The CDR3 covers 14 residues.

The CDR3 nucleotides read TGCGCCAGCAGCTTGGTCATAGCGGGAGTGGAGGCAGATACGCAGTATTTT. It yields the protein CASSLVIAGVEADTQYF. The chain couples TRBV5-1 to TRBJ2-3, with 9 bases identical to TRBD2. Per germline, CDR1 SGHRS and CDR2 YFSETQ. V lost 0 bases, J lost 4 bases, and 9 bases stayed unmatched. The CDR3 covers 17 residues.

This clone appeared once. This chain uses TRBV5-1 with TRBJ1-1; D not resolved. Germline V gene data show CDR1 as SGHRS and CDR2 as YFSETQ. The CDR3 totals 14 residues. V shed 4 bases and J shed 5 bases, with 15 bases lying between them. This chain's CDR3 is CASSRLHPATEAFF. In nucleotides, the CDR3 is TGCGCCAGCAGCCGCCTACATCCGGCAACTGAAGCTTTCTTT.

CDR3 sequence reads: CASSLRSVNTEAFF. The CDR3 coding sequence is TGTGCCAGCAGTCTAAGGTCGGTGAACACTGAAGCTTTCTTT. The rearrangement links TRBV6-5 to TRBJ1-1; D not certain. Germline V lookup: CDR1 MNHEY, CDR2 SVGAGI. The V end lost 5 bases, the J end lost 0 bases, and 10 bases lay between the germline ends. This CDR3 has 14 residues.